This TCR beta chain is from a study (dated by TCRdb to the mid-2010s). Describing the broader study: The origins of HIV persistence were investigated in individuals who naturally controlled HIV infection.

V ends up 6 bases short and J 7 bases short, with an unmatched junction base count of 11. Counted from cysteine to phenylalanine, this CDR3 has 15 amino acids. Only the CDR3 region is kept as DNA, spanning 45 bases read in frame from base 1. For CDR1 and CDR2, the germline V gene lists MNHNS and SASEGT. Receptors were amplified or captured by 5' RACE. Data came from an Illumina HiSeq 2000. The raw public reads went through TCRdb reprocessing: fastp at Q25, MiXCR clone calling, in-frame beta chains kept. All rows with the same CDR3 protein become a single entry with the most common DNA and genes. The sample includes about 240 distinct CDR3 sequences, with approximately 25% observed a single time. The ten largest clones take up 30% to 45% of the sample. Remarks on this clonotype: Its recognized antigen is unknown. Per-base quality was not reported, and no clone a single base away is much larger than it.

The sample consisted of total memory T cells from blood PBMCs. According to the study, the label for this sample's cell subset or site signals: transitional memory CD4+ T cells. The sequence came from a male donor with HIV. The chain is made from TRBV6-1 and TRBJ2-7, with 11 central nucleotides matching TRBD2. The DNA sequence follows: TGTGCCAGCAGCATCGTAGCGGGGGGGCCCCGTGAGCAGTACTTC. Protein translation: CASSIVAGGPREQYF.